The 25 T cell receptor beta chains below come from one sample, sequenced in a study of T-cell memory formation after mild COVID-19. TCRdb reanalysed the 5' RACE reads using MiXCR and keeps one entry per CDR3 protein. The table includes more than 75,000 distinct CDR3 sequences, 25% detected once. Source material: PBMCs or a T cell subset sorted from them (not recorded which). Every receptor here comes from a man in his late teens or twenties who had mild COVID-19 (a few samples of this study predate the infection). Cell type and time point are not known.

This chain's CDR3 is CASMDSEPSTDTQYF. The CDR3 bases are TGTGCCAGCATGGATTCTGAACCTAGCACAGATACGCAGTATTTT. This chain joins TRBV4-2 and TRBJ2-3, with D unresolved. The CDR3 extends over 15 amino acids. Germline V gives CDR1 LGHNA, CDR2 YNFKEQ. Deletions cut 7 bases from V and 0 bases from J, with 14 bases between.

This clonotype was detected a few times. The V gene is TRBV6-5, the J gene TRBJ2-5; 7 positions match TRBD1. The CDR3 is 15 residues long. CDR1 and CDR2 from the germline V gene are MNHEY and SVGAGI. Trimming removed 5 bases from V and 2 bases from J; junction bases left unmatched: 8. As DNA, the CDR3 is TGTGCCAGCAGTGCCGTGGACAGGACACAAGAGACCCAGTACTTC. Translating it yields CASSAVDRTQETQYF.

This clonotype was picked up many times. The V gene is TRBV20-1, the J gene TRBJ2-7, with D perhaps TRBD1 (5 bases). The CDR3 consists of 11 residues. V was pared by 3 bases and J by 3 bases, with 6 bases between. Germline CDR1 and CDR2: DFQATT and SNEGSKA (reference sequence). The CDR3: CSARDNYEQYF. CDR3 in DNA: TGCAGTGCTAGGGACAACTACGAGCAGTACTTC.

The chain links TRBV7-9 to TRBJ2-7, with TRBD1 identical over 9 bases. Germline V gene lookup returns CDR1 SEHNR and CDR2 FQNEAQ (reference sequence). The CDR3 sequence is 17 residues long. The V gene end was trimmed by 1 base and the J gene end by 3 bases; junction bases not matched to a gene: 10. The CDR3 sequence: CASSLVAGTGRDYEQYF. The CDR3 DNA sequence: TGTGCCAGCAGCTTAGTCGCCGGGACAGGGCGTGACTACGAGCAGTACTTC.

This clonotype was recorded many times. The CDR3: CATSEDGQGACYEQYV. The CDR3 nucleotides are TGTGCCACCAGCGAAGACGGACAGGGGGCTTGTTACGAGCAGTACGTC. This rearrangement joins TRBV15 to TRBJ2-7, with 11 bases that match TRBD1. The V segment lost 5 bases and the J segment 4 bases; nucleotides outside the gene matches: 10. CDR3 length: 16 residues. In germline, CDR1 is LNHNV, CDR2 YYDKDF (reference sequence).

This clonotype has just a few counts. This chain links TRBV12-5 with TRBJ2-1, with D unresolved. The CDR3 consists of 12 residues. V was trimmed by 2 bases and J by 3 bases, leaving 2 bases between them. Germline CDR1 reads LGHNT; CDR2 reads FRNRAP. The CDR3 loop is CASGLLYNEQFF. In DNA form, the CDR3 reads TGTGCTAGTGGTTTGCTCTACAATGAGCAGTTCTTC. Full variable domain (rest looked up from reference TRBV12-5 and TRBJ2-1): DARVTQTPRHKVTEMGQEVTMRCQPILGHNTVFWYRQTMMQGLELLAYFRNRAPLDDSGMPKDRFSAEMPDATLATLKIQPSEPRDSAVYFCASGLLYNEQFFGPGTRLTVL.

This clonotype appeared a few times. The V call is TRBV5-1, the J call TRBJ2-4; D is uncertain. Between the trimmed V and J ends, which lost 1 base and 8 bases, there was a span of 16 bases. Germline-derived CDR1 and CDR2 are SGHRS and YFSETQ. The length of the CDR3 is 15 residues. The CDR3 here is CASSLYSNSNDIQYF. CDR3 DNA sequence: TGCGCCAGCAGCTTGTATTCAAATTCAAACGACATTCAGTACTTC.

CDR3 residues: CASSQGGANGYTF. The DNA of the CDR3 is TGCGCCAGCAGCCAAGGGGGCGCGAATGGCTACACCTTC. This chain connects TRBV4-1 to TRBJ1-2; TRBD1 is a possible D gene (5 bases). This CDR3 region has 13 residues. Trimming left V 1 base short and J 6 bases short, with 9 bases between. Germline CDR1 is MGHRA and CDR2 is YSYEKL.

This clonotype was counted a few times. The chain employs TRBV5-1 and TRBJ2-3; the D gene could be TRBD1 or TRBD2 (5 bases each). Trimming stripped 4 bases from V and 0 bases from J, with 12 bases between. The CDR3 runs 15 residues. CDR1 and CDR2 from the germline V gene are SGHRS and YFSETQ. The CDR3 sequence: CASSQGTTSTDTQYF. Written as DNA, the CDR3 is TGCGCCAGCAGCCAAGGGACCACTAGCACAGATACGCAGTATTTT. Combining the CDR3 with reference TRBV5-1 and TRBJ2-3 gives the whole variable domain KAGVTQTPRYLIKTRGQQVTLSCSPISGHRSVSWYQQTPGQGLQFLFEYFSETQRNKGNFPGRFSGRQFSNSRSEMNVSTLELGDSALYLCASSQGTTSTDTQYFGPGTRLTVL.

This clonotype was counted between two and nine times. V usage is TRBV7-9 and J usage is TRBJ2-7; possible D gene TRBD1, 6 bases. The germline V gene encodes CDR1 SEHNR and CDR2 FQNEAQ (reference sequence). V was pared by 0 bases and J by 7 bases, with 7 bases between. CDR3 length equals 12 residues. The CDR3 DNA is TGTGCCAGCAGCTTAGCAGGACAGGAGCAGTACGTC. Translating it yields CASSLAGQEQYV.

This clonotype was seen more than once but under ten times. The chain is built from TRBV29-1 and TRBJ2-3; D not resolved. CDR1 and CDR2 (germline): SQVTM, ANQGSEA. Deletions cut 7 bases from V and 3 bases from J, with 8 bases between. The CDR3 is 11 amino acids. The CDR3 region is CSGTGTDTQYF. In DNA form, the CDR3 reads TGCAGCGGAACCGGTACAGATACGCAGTATTTT.

This clonotype was observed many times. This chain uses TRBV9 with TRBJ2-7, with D tentatively TRBD1 (5 bases). This CDR3 region has 12 residues. Germline V gives CDR1 SGDLS, CDR2 YYNGEE. V lost 0 bases to trimming and J lost 7 bases, with 8 bases between them. In nucleotides, the CDR3 is TGTGCCAGCAGCGTAGGGGCAGGGGAGCAGTACTTC. Translating gives CASSVGAGEQYF.

V and J are TRBV2 and TRBJ2-2; D gene uncertain. Germline CDR1 and CDR2: SNHLY and FYNNEI. The germline V and J ends were trimmed by 2 bases and 0 bases, with 7 bases remaining between them. CDR3 length equals 15 residues. The CDR3 reads CASSEPNANTGELFF. The CDR3 DNA reads as TGTGCCAGCAGTGAACCTAACGCGAACACCGGGGAGCTGTTTTTT.

The chain is built from TRBV15 and TRBJ2-3; 9 nucleotides match TRBD2. This CDR3 has 17 residues. The V gene's germline CDR1 is LNHNV and CDR2 YYDKDF (reference sequence). J gave up 3 bases and V 0 bases, and 7 bases lay outside the gene matches. The CDR3 loop reads CATSRDRLAAATDTQYF. CDR3 sequence (DNA): TGTGCCACCAGCAGAGATCGACTAGCGGCGGCAACAGATACGCAGTATTTT.

In this sample, this clonotype turned up many times. V is TRBV4-3 and J is TRBJ2-1, with no clear D. This CDR3 is built from 16 residues. Trimming took off 0 bases at V and 4 bases at J, with 13 bases between the two ends. Germline loops: CDR1 LGHNA, CDR2 YSLEER. The CDR3 here is CASSQDSGGSYNEQFF. CDR3 bases: TGCGCCAGCAGCCAAGATAGTGGTGGCAGTTACAATGAGCAGTTCTTC.

This clonotype appeared a few times. The chain employs TRBV20-1 and TRBJ1-2; 8 nucleotides agree with TRBD1. From germline, CDR1 is DFQATT and CDR2 SNEGSKA (reference sequence). This CDR3 comprises 14 residues. V gave up 4 bases and J gave up 8 bases; unmatched junction bases: 12. CDR3 coding DNA: TGCAGTGCTACCCCCCTGGGACAGGCAACGGGCTACACCTTC. Protein product: CSATPLGQATGYTF.

This clonotype was detected only a few times. The gene calls are TRBV29-1 and TRBJ1-5; 7 bases map to TRBD1. Germline CDR1 is SQVTM and CDR2 is ANQGSEA. J lost 8 bases, V lost 6 bases, and 10 bases had no gene match. This CDR3 contains 13 residues. DNA for the CDR3: TGCAGCGTCCAGGACAGGTTAATAGAGCCCCAGCATTTT. Translated, it gives CSVQDRLIEPQHF. Based on the CDR3 plus reference TRBV29-1 and TRBJ1-5, the full variable domain is SAVISQKPSRDICQRGTSLTIQCQVDSQVTMMFWYRQQPGQSLTLIATANQGSEATYESGFVIDKFPISRPNLTFSTLTVSNMSPEDSSIYLCSVQDRLIEPQHFGDGTRLSIL.

This clonotype was counted a few times. This rearrangement joins TRBV28 to TRBJ2-7; tentative D call: TRBD1 (5 bases). V lost 5 bases and J 4 bases, leaving 15 bases between the germline ends. CDR1 and CDR2 from the germline V gene are MDHEN and SYDVKM. The CDR3 totals 14 residues. CDR3 sequence: CASSPSSGWYEQYV. In DNA form, the CDR3 reads TGTGCCAGCAGTCCCTCGTCAGGGTGGTACGAGCAGTACGTC.

This clonotype appeared a few times. The V call is TRBV5-1, the J call TRBJ2-7; no firm D call. The CDR3 is made up of 15 amino acids. Germline values: CDR1 SGHRS, CDR2 YFSETQ. Trimming left V 3 bases short and J 3 bases short, with 16 bases between. CDR3 sequence (DNA): TGCGCCAGCAGCTCCCGCCCTCCGGAGAGCTACGAGCAGTACTTC. Translating gives CASSSRPPESYEQYF.

This chain joins TRBV4-1 and TRBJ2-5, with TRBD2 matching over 16 bases. V gave up 4 bases and J gave up 0 bases; unmatched junction bases: 5. The CDR3 contains 18 residues. Germline V lookup: CDR1 MGHRA, CDR2 YSYEKL. The CDR3 reads CASSPGTSGGVYQETQYF. The CDR3 region has the DNA TGCGCCAGCAGCCCGGGGACTAGCGGGGGGGTTTACCAAGAGACCCAGTACTTC.

This clonotype showed up just a few times. V gene TRBV6-1 combines with J gene TRBJ2-7; D gene unclear. The CDR3 is 13 residues long. With 4 bases removed from V and 2 bases from J, the gap between germline ends came to 9 bases. Germline-derived CDR1 and CDR2 are MNHNS and SASEGT. Here the CDR3 DNA reads TGTGCCAGCAGTGTGGCAGGTACCTACGAGCAGTACTTC. Its translation: CASSVAGTYEQYF.

V and J are TRBV6-5 and TRBJ2-1, with D possibly being TRBD2 (5 bases). The length of the CDR3 is 15 residues. Trimming left V 2 bases short and J 5 bases short, with 13 bases between. Germline-derived CDR1 and CDR2 are MNHEY and SVGAGI. The CDR3 nucleotides read TGTGCCAGCAGTTACGAACCGGAGGTTGACAATGAGCAGTTCTTC. Its translation is CASSYEPEVDNEQFF.

The chain joins TRBV19 to TRBJ2-2; 7 bases agree with TRBD1. Germline CDR1 and CDR2: LNHDA and SQIVND (reference sequence). The CDR3 spans 15 residues. V trimming: 5 bases; J trimming: 1 base; junction bases outside the gene matches: 4. The CDR3 sequence: CASSPTGLNTGELFF. CDR3 DNA sequence: TGTGCCAGTAGTCCGACAGGGTTGAACACCGGGGAGCTGTTTTTT.

The chain recombines TRBV20-1 with TRBJ1-4; no definite D call. Germline V gene sequence: CDR1 DFQATT, CDR2 SNEGSKA (reference sequence). V dropped 3 bases and J dropped 0 bases, with 14 bases sitting between them. This CDR3 comprises 16 residues. The DNA of the CDR3 is TGCAGTGCTAGGGACGACTTGCCCGCAACTAATGAAAAACTGTTTTTT. Translating gives CSARDDLPATNEKLFF.

V gene TRBV5-5 combines with J gene TRBJ2-7, with a tentative D call TRBD2 (6 bases). The CDR3 totals 13 residues. In germline, CDR1 is SGHKS, CDR2 YYEKEE (reference sequence). V lost 2 bases and J 2 bases, leaving 8 bases between the germline ends. This chain's CDR3 is CASSLGGTYEQYV. The CDR3 DNA reads as TGTGCCAGCAGCTTAGGCGGGACCTACGAGCAGTACGTC.